A single sample is the source of the 9 T cell receptor beta chains below, sequenced in a study of shared clonotypes between healthy human individuals (dated by TCRdb to the early 2020s). Library preparation was by the immunoSEQ multiplex PCR assay. TCRdb provides this immuneACCESS table in a form limited to in-frame rearrangements. Some clones are lacking; in checked studies, under half of them reflect an unresolved V gene, and why the rest are absent is not known. This sample lists under 1,100,000 clones; about 75% were detected once. Approximately 1.5% of the sample goes to the ten largest clones. What was sequenced was memory CD4+ T cells sorted from blood. The cell subset or site label on this specimen signifies: CD45RA-negative fraction. The receptors stem from a man aged 18-30 years in good health.

The V and J genes are TRBV2 and TRBJ1-2, with D uncertain. The CDR3 contains 10 residues. Germline V lookup: CDR1 SNHLY, CDR2 FYNNEI. V gave up 6 bases and J gave up 3 bases, with 2 bases separating them. This CDR3 reads CASSDYGYTF. The CDR3, as DNA: TGTGCCAGCAGCGACTATGGCTACACCTTC.

This clone is a singleton in its sample. The chain has TRBV6-1 and TRBJ1-1; D is uncertain. CDR3 size: 14 residues. Germline-derived CDR1 and CDR2 are MNHNS and SASEGT. Trimming removed 6 bases from V and 1 base from J, with 12 bases in between. The chain's CDR3 is CASRYGRENTEAFF. CDR3 bases: TGTGCCAGCAGGTATGGACGGGAGAACACTGAAGCTTTCTTT.

This chain connects TRBV6-1 to TRBJ2-1; TRBD2 is a possible D gene (6 bases). The CDR3 length is 16 residues. From germline, CDR1 is MNHNS and CDR2 SASEGT. V was shortened by 2 bases and J by 3 bases, with 14 bases between the two germline ends. The CDR3 here is CASSEKKAGLYNEQFF. The DNA for the CDR3 is TGTGCCAGCAGTGAAAAAAAGGCGGGGCTCTACAATGAGCAGTTCTTC.

The rearrangement joins TRBV19 to TRBJ2-7, with TRBD2 as a possible D gene (6 bases). This CDR3 has 14 amino acids. Trimming took 6 bases from V and 6 from J, leaving 18 bases between them. The V gene's germline CDR1 is LNHDA and CDR2 SQIVND (reference sequence). CDR3 in amino acids: CASRTTTGEVEQYF. CDR3 sequence (DNA): TGTGCCAGTAGAACGACCACCGGGGAGGTCGAGCAGTACTTC.

V usage is TRBV5-1 and J usage is TRBJ2-7; D possibly corresponds to TRBD2 (5 bases). Germline CDR1 is SGHRS and CDR2 is YFSETQ. V lost 4 bases, J lost 6 bases, and 17 bases lay in between. The CDR3 totals 14 residues. CDR3 nucleotides: TGCGCCAGCAGCCTGGACTCAGAGGGCCTCGAGCAGTACTTC. Translated, it gives CASSLDSEGLEQYF.

The genes are TRBV29-1 and TRBJ1-2; the match to TRBD1 covers 9 bases. V trimming: 7 bases; J trimming: 1 base; junction bases outside the gene matches: 4. The V gene's germline CDR1 is SQVTM and CDR2 ANQGSEA. The CDR3 spans 13 residues. CDR3 sequence reads: CSGGDRVNYGYTF. CDR3 DNA sequence: TGCAGCGGGGGGGACAGGGTTAACTATGGCTACACCTTC.

This chain uses TRBV9 with TRBJ1-6, with D perhaps matching TRBD1 (6 bases). V was cut by 0 bases and J by 0 bases, with 7 bases left in between. Germline lookup yields CDR1 SGDLS and CDR2 YYNGEE. There are 16 residues in the CDR3. The CDR3 here is CASSVGDNSYNSPLHF. CDR3 DNA: TGTGCCAGCAGCGTAGGGGACAACTCCTATAATTCACCCCTCCACTTT.

This clone was seen many times. The chain carries TRBV11-3 and TRBJ2-1, with D possibly matching TRBD2 (6 bases). The CDR3 spans 14 residues. The V gene lost 4 bases and the J gene lost 8 bases, with 15 bases spanning the gap. Germline assignment: CDR1 SGHNT and CDR2 YENEEA. The CDR3 spells CASSSGDSRDEQFF. The CDR3 coding sequence is TGTGCCAGCAGCTCGGGGGACTCTCGGGATGAGCAGTTCTTC.

Note on this clone: Other DNA sequences in this sample translate to the same CDR3. V usage is TRBV11-2 and J usage is TRBJ2-7, with D perhaps matching TRBD1 (6 bases). The V end lost 5 bases, the J end lost 3 bases, and 8 bases lay between the germline ends. Germline lookup yields CDR1 SGHAT and CDR2 FQNNGV. The CDR3 runs to 12 residues. The CDR3 bases are TGTGCCAGCAGCCCGGACAGCTACGAGCAGTACTTC. Protein: CASSPDSYEQYF.